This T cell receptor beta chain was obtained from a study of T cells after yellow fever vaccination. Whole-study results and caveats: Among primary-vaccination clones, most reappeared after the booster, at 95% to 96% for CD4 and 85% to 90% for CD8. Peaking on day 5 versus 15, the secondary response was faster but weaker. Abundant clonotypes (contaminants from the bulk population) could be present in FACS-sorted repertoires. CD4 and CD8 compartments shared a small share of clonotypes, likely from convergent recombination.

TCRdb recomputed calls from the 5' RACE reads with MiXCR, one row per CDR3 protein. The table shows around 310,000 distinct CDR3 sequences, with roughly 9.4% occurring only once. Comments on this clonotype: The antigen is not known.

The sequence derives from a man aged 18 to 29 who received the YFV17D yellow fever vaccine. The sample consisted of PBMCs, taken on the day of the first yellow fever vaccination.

The CDR3 loop reads CSARGWTSTDTQYF. In DNA, the CDR3 is TGCAGTGCTAGAGGCTGGACTAGCACAGATACGCAGTATTTT. The chain combines TRBV20-1 with TRBJ2-3, with D possibly TRBD2 on 5 matching bases. The CDR3 sequence is 14 residues long. The V end lost 1 base, the J end lost 0 bases, and 8 bases lay between the germline ends. Germline-derived CDR1 and CDR2 are DFQATT and SNEGSKA (reference sequence).